This T cell receptor (beta chain) was profiled in a study of T-cell reconstitution after alpha-beta-depleted transplantation in children. Preparing the TCRbeta library involved the use of unique molecular identifiers. TCRdb independently ran MiXCR on the PCR reads; one entry per CDR3 protein. The sample lists about 610,000 distinct CDR3 sequences, more than 9% occurring once. Germline CDR1 is MNHEY and CDR2 is SVGAGI. CDR3 length: 12 amino acids. Trimming left V 6 bases short and J 5 bases short, with 8 bases between. The specimen comprised PBMCs from the stem cell graft donor, sampled from the stem cell graft. The genes are TRBV6-5 and TRBJ2-1, with D possibly called TRBD1 or TRBD2 (5 bases each). This sequence was found in a human donor who donated a stem cell graft to a child with acute myeloid leukemia. CDR3 in amino acids: CASRGTHNEQFF. CDR3 sequence (DNA): TGTGCCAGCAGAGGGACCCACAATGAGCAGTTCTTC.